The 13 T cell receptor beta chains below were found in one sample sequenced in a study of T cell repertoires in cytomegalovirus infection. For these TCRs, the target antigens are not known. TCRdb analysed the reads with MiXCR anew, one entry per CDR3 protein. The top ten hold about two fifths of the sample, which has just over 450,000 distinct CDR3 sequences, under 45% seen once. Material: cultured PBMCs, obtained from culture after CMV antigen stimulation. These receptor sequences come from a human donor in good health (CMV status not recorded). Some clones in this sample may be carry-over from other donors' samples.

CDR3 sequence: CASGRGGDIQYF. CDR3 sequence (DNA): TGTGCCAGCGGCCGGGGGGGGGACATTCAGTACTTC. This rearrangement joins TRBV6-5 to TRBJ2-4, with 8 bases that match TRBD2. CDR1 is MNHEY and CDR2 is SVGAGI in the germline V gene. The J segment lost 8 bases and the V segment lost 8 bases, leaving 5 bases of the junction unmatched. This CDR3 comprises 12 residues.

This sequence joins TRBV19 and TRBJ2-7, with TRBD1 matching 8 bases. There are 13 residues in the CDR3. V was clipped by 10 bases and J by 2 bases; unmatched bases: 7. In germline, CDR1 is LNHDA, CDR2 SQIVND (reference sequence). The CDR3: CATRTQGAYEQYF. CDR3 DNA sequence: TGTGCCACTCGAACACAGGGGGCCTACGAGCAGTACTTC.

This clonotype showed up many times. The rearrangement joins TRBV7-8 to TRBJ1-5; D not resolved. Germline values: CDR1 SGHVS, CDR2 FQNEAQ. Deletions cut 1 base from V and 4 bases from J, with 8 bases between. The CDR3 runs 14 residues. The CDR3 protein is CASSLDTGNQPQHF. CDR3 DNA sequence: TGTGCCAGCAGCTTAGATACGGGGAATCAGCCCCAGCATTTT.

The rearrangement joins TRBV20-1 to TRBJ2-3; 9 bases fit TRBD2. The V segment lost 4 bases and the J segment 2 bases; nucleotides outside the gene matches: 4. This CDR3 is 14 amino acids long. The germline V gene encodes CDR1 DFQATT and CDR2 SNEGSKA (reference sequence). In DNA, the CDR3 is TGCAGTGCTACATTAGCGGGGGTCACAGATACGCAGTATTTT. Its translation: CSATLAGVTDTQYF.

V usage is TRBV19 and J usage is TRBJ1-2; 7 bases line up with TRBD1. The CDR3 loop spans 12 amino acids. CDR1 is LNHDA, CDR2 SQIVND, per germline (reference sequence). Germline trimming cut 11 bases from V and 3 bases from J; bases unmatched to any gene: 6. The CDR3 DNA reads as TGTGCCGGGACCGGGACAGACTATGGCTACACCTTC. As protein: CAGTGTDYGYTF.

The chain recombines TRBV7-6 with TRBJ2-3; D call uncertain. The length of the CDR3 is 13 residues. V was trimmed by 1 base and J by 5 bases, leaving 7 bases between them. Germline CDR1 SGHVS, CDR2 FNYEAQ. The CDR3 bases are TGTGCCAGCAGCTTAGGGTGGATAGATACGCAGTATTTT. Protein sequence: CASSLGWIDTQYF.

The table lists this clonotype with many counts. This chain uses TRBV7-2 with TRBJ2-3; perhaps TRBD1 as D (5 bases). Germline assignment: CDR1 SGHTA and CDR2 FQGNSA. The V end was cut by 1 base, the J end by 7 bases, with 15 bases between. This CDR3 is 15 amino acids long. The CDR3 DNA sequence: TGTGCCAGCAGCTTAGGGACAAGAGATGCCAATACGCAGTATTTT. It is translated as CASSLGTRDANTQYF.

The V gene is TRBV7-3, the J gene TRBJ2-3; D might be TRBD2 (5 bases). Between the trimmed V and J ends, which lost 5 bases and 8 bases, there was a span of 11 bases. CDR1 SGHTA and CDR2 FQGTGA come from the germline V gene. CDR3 length: 12 residues. CDR3 in amino acids: CASSLPAGTQYF. CDR3 nucleotide sequence: TGTGCCAGCAGCCTCCCGGCGGGTACGCAGTATTTT.

J is TRBJ1-1 and V is TRBV7-9; the D gene is possibly TRBD1 (5 bases). The CDR3 has 12 amino acids. Trimming stripped 8 bases from V and 4 bases from J, with 11 bases between. Germline V gene data show CDR1 as SEHNR and CDR2 as FQNEAQ (reference sequence). DNA of the CDR3: TGTGCCAGCTTCGAGGGGTTCACTGAAGCTTTCTTT. Translating it yields CASFEGFTEAFF.

This chain links TRBV6-5 with TRBJ1-4, with D maybe TRBD1 (5 bases). CDR1 is MNHEY, CDR2 SVGAGI, per germline. Trimming took 0 bases from V and 4 from J, leaving 6 bases between them. The CDR3 runs 14 residues. CDR3 residues: CASSYSDNNEKLFF. As DNA, the CDR3 is TGTGCCAGCAGTTACTCGGACAATAATGAAAAACTGTTTTTT.

This clonotype occurred once. The chain links TRBV19 to TRBJ1-1, with D tentatively TRBD1 (5 bases). This CDR3 has 17 residues. Germline values: CDR1 LNHDA, CDR2 SQIVND (reference sequence). V lost 3 bases, J lost 1 base, and 18 bases lay in between. The chain's CDR3 is CASSMVPMGLGNTEAFF. The DNA of the CDR3 is TGTGCCAGTAGTATGGTTCCTATGGGGCTTGGGAACACTGAAGCTTTCTTT.

This clonotype was observed a few times. The rearrangement links TRBV7-9 to TRBJ2-7; 14 bases line up with TRBD2. The CDR3 length is 17 residues. Trimming removed 6 bases from V and 2 bases from J; junction bases left unmatched: 9. Germline V gene data show CDR1 as SEHNR and CDR2 as FQNEAQ (reference sequence). The CDR3 nucleotides are TGTGCCAGCAGTAGGACTAGCGGGGGGCCGACGACCTACGAGCAGTACTTC. Its protein is CASSRTSGGPTTYEQYF. Using reference TRBV7-9 and TRBJ2-7 for the parts outside the CDR3, the full variable domain is DTGVSQNPRHKITKRGQNVTFRCDPISEHNRLYWYRQTLGQGPEFLTYFQNEAQLEKSRLLSDRFSAERPKGSFSTLEIQRTEQGDSAMYLCASSRTSGGPTTYEQYFGPGTRLTVT.

This rearrangement joins TRBV7-3 to TRBJ2-7; D is perhaps TRBD1 (6 bases). The germline gives CDR1 SGHTA, CDR2 FQGTGA. Trimming took off 2 bases at V and 0 bases at J, with 8 bases between the two ends. The CDR3 runs to 14 residues. CDR3 nucleotides: TGTGCCAGCAGCTTACAGGGGAGCTCCTACGAGCAGTACTTC. As protein: CASSLQGSSYEQYF. The whole variable domain, remainder taken from reference TRBV7-3 and TRBJ2-7, is GAGVSQTPSNKVTEKGKYVELRCDPISGHTALYWYRQSLGQGPEFLIYFQGTGAADDSGLPNDRFFAVRPEGSVSTLKIQRTERGDSAVYLCASSLQGSSYEQYFGPGTRLTVT.